The subject of this entry is one TCR beta chain. This record belongs to a study of blood T cell repertoires in COVID-19. Per germline, CDR1 MNHEY and CDR2 SMNVEV (reference sequence). This CDR3 contains 15 residues. The J segment lost 4 bases and the V segment lost 4 bases, leaving 3 bases of the junction unmatched. Profiling relied on immunoSEQ multiplex PCR, and the TCRdb table lists in-frame clones only, not all of them. The data contain about 150,000 clones, around 87% of them singletons. Material: peripheral blood. The TCR comes from a man aged 55-75 years with COVID-19, enrolled during active disease. The chain couples TRBV27 to TRBJ2-2; TRBD1 matches at 10 bases. Here the CDR3 reads CASSSGQGLTGELFF. Written as DNA, the CDR3 is TGTGCCAGCAGTTCGGGACAGGGGCTCACCGGGGAGCTGTTTTTT.